The source of this T cell receptor beta chain is a study of blood T cell repertoires in COVID-19. Trimming removed 7 bases from V and 3 bases from J; junction bases left unmatched: 9. Germline V gene sequence: CDR1 SGHRS, CDR2 YFSETQ. CDR3 length: 15 residues. The table came from immunoSEQ multiplex PCR; TCRdb's copy has only in-frame clones and leaves some out. Of some 270,000 clones detected, around 82% appear once; the ten largest clones hold around 3.5%. The TCR originated in a man aged 45-65 years who had recovered from COVID-19. The chain uses TRBV5-1 and TRBJ2-3; TRBD2 matches at 9 bases. The sample was PBMCs or T cells enriched from blood (not recorded which). The CDR3 loop reads CASGSAGGATDTQYF. The DNA of the CDR3 is TGCGCCAGCGGGTCAGCGGGGGGTGCGACAGATACGCAGTATTTT.